This TCR beta chain comes out of a study of post-analysis software for immune sequencing data. For the study at large: Relapsing-remitting, secondary progressive and progressive-relapsing courses of multiple sclerosis were included. Study-level findings and limits: Multiple sclerosis patients showed significantly lower normalized Chao1 diversity than controls did. Strong co-clustering by F measure was evident for samples that had been prepared in the same batch. Four or five TRBV segments, including TRBV5-6, TRBV5-1 and TRBV20-1, were more frequent in patients than controls.

Incorporated into the TCR beta cDNA libraries were unique molecular identifiers, which served to reduce PCR and sequencing biases. It was from roughly 1.1 to 9.2 million T cells that 450,000 to 550,000 cDNA molecules came. MiXCR, run by TCRdb on the PCR reads, gives a single entry per CDR3 protein. The table lists 500,000 to 600,000 distinct CDR3 sequences, roughly two fifths of them singletons. V was pared by 4 bases and J by 2 bases, with 18 bases between. CDR1 is SGDLS, CDR2 YYNGEE, per germline. The length of the CDR3 is 16 residues. A few counts support this clonotype. What it binds is unknown. The source material was blood. This TCR was sampled from a girl between 5 and 17 years old with multiple sclerosis. V is TRBV9 and J is TRBJ1-2; D is undetermined. The CDR3 loop is CASSNHGRVSNYGYTF. Written as DNA, the CDR3 is TGTGCCAGCAGCAACCATGGAAGGGTATCAAACTATGGCTACACCTTC.